This TCR beta chain is from a study of naive and memory T cell subsets. The sample holds many counts of this clonotype. As for treatment: skin biopsy from PPD injection site in Mantoux-positive individual. TCR cDNA received a 3' ligated oligonucleotide that carried a UMI. Individuals with a positive Mantoux test gave biopsies from PPD-injected skin. Reverse transcription used DNase-treated unsorted total RNA, aiming for roughly 1 to 1,100 ng. Amplification of ligated cDNA took four PCR rounds with SP2 and nested alpha and beta constant primers. From the UMI-ligation and nested PCR reads, TCRdb called clonotypes with MiXCR, one entry per CDR3 protein. The table includes around 35,000 distinct CDR3 sequences, 9.5% to 11% detected once. Germline loops: CDR1 SGHVS, CDR2 FNYEAQ. Trimming removed 3 bases from V and 3 bases from J; junction bases left unmatched: 4. The length of the CDR3 is 15 residues.

The material was skin, obtained from a tuberculin skin test site. The chain uses TRBV7-6 and TRBJ2-3; 9 nucleotides line up with TRBD1. The TCR originated in an adult in good health. CDR3 in amino acids: CASSLTGGLTDTQYF. The CDR3, as DNA: TGTGCCAGCAGCTTGACAGGGGGTCTAACAGATACGCAGTATTTT.